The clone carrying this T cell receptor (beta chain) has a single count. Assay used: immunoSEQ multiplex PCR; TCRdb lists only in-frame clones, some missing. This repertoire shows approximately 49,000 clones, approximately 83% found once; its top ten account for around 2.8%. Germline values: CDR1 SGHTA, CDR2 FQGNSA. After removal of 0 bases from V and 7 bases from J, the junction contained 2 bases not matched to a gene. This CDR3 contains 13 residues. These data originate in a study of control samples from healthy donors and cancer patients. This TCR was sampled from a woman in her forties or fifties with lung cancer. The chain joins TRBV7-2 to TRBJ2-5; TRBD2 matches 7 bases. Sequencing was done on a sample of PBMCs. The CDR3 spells CASSLAGRATQYF. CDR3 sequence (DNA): TGTGCCAGCAGCTTAGCGGGGAGGGCGACCCAGTACTTC. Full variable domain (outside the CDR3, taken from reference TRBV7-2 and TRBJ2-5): GAGVSQSPSNKVTEKGKDVELRCDPISGHTALYWYRQSLGQGLEFLIYFQGNSAPDKSGLPSDRFSAERTGGSVSTLTIQRTQQEDSAVYLCASSLAGRATQYFGPGTRLLVL.